The 10 T cell receptor beta chains presented below share a single source sample, sequenced in a study of T cells in Graves' hyperthyroidism and ophthalmopathy. From RNA transcripts, TCR beta CDR3 regions were amplified. First-round RT-PCR of the TCR CDR3 relied on the HTBI primer set. TCRdb reanalysed the multiplex PCR reads using MiXCR and keeps one entry per CDR3 protein. The sample has 550,000 to 650,000 distinct CDR3 sequences, 14% seen once. The sample was blood. The receptors were gathered from a woman in her thirties with Graves' hyperthyroidism that later progressed to Graves' ophthalmopathy.

This clonotype showed up many times. The chain has TRBV15 and TRBJ1-2; D call uncertain. Trimming removed 3 bases at V and 4 bases at J, with 15 bases between. The CDR3 sequence is 15 residues long. Germline CDR1 LNHNV, CDR2 YYDKDF (reference sequence). The CDR3 region is CATSSASARGYGYTF. The CDR3 nucleotides are TGTGCCACCAGCAGTGCTTCAGCCCGGGGCTATGGCTACACCTTC.

The rearrangement links TRBV10-1 to TRBJ2-5, with 7 bases fitting TRBD1. The CDR3 is 14 amino acids. Germline trimming cut 3 bases from V and 5 bases from J; bases unmatched to any gene: 6. Germline-derived CDR1 and CDR2 are WNHNN and SYGVQD (reference sequence). The CDR3: CASSERGGWETQYF. For the CDR3, the DNA is TGCGCCAGCAGTGAAAGAGGGGGCTGGGAGACCCAGTACTTC.

This clonotype was recorded at least ten times. The rearrangement links TRBV12-5 to TRBJ2-1, with D unresolved. The germline V gene has CDR1 LGHNT and CDR2 FRNRAP. V shed 3 bases and J shed 6 bases, with 3 bases lying between them. The CDR3 contains 11 residues. The CDR3 reads CASGFVNEQFF. Written as DNA, the CDR3 is TGTGCTAGTGGTTTCGTCAATGAGCAGTTCTTC.

This clonotype has ten or more counts. The CDR3 DNA reads TGTGCCAGCAGTTTATCGATCTGGGACAGGGTATATGGCTACACCTTC. Translation: CASSLSIWDRVYGYTF. This chain links TRBV27 with TRBJ1-2, with 9 bases aligning to TRBD1. Germline lookup yields CDR1 MNHEY and CDR2 SMNVEV (reference sequence). The ends lost 0 bases at V and 5 bases at J; junction bases unmatched: 7. The CDR3 is 16 residues long.

Concerning this clonotype itself: Compared with germline, one end of the junction differs, possibly owing to a read error. The chain joins TRBV5-1 to TRBJ2-3, with no clear D. This CDR3 is built from 14 residues. The germline CDR1 and CDR2 sequences are SGHRS and YFSETQ. CDR3 nucleotide sequence: TGCGCCAACAGCTTGGGTGGGGGCACAGATACGCAGTATTTT. It codes for CANSLGGGTDTQYF. The variable domain in full, with the rest retrieved from reference TRBV5-1 and TRBJ2-3, is KAGVTQTPRYLIKTRGQQVTLSCSPISGHRSVSWYQQTPGQGLQFLFEYFSETQRNKGNFPGRFSGRQFSNSRSEMNVSTLELGDSALYLCANSLGGGTDTQYFGPGTRLTVL.

This clonotype was recorded at least ten times. This chain uses TRBV12-3 or TRBV12-4 with TRBJ1-5; TRBD1 aligns across 12 bases. Trimming removed 2 bases from V and 7 bases from J; junction bases left unmatched: 6. The CDR3 has 16 amino acids. CDR3 protein: CASSLFGTGGGQPQHF. The CDR3 DNA reads TGTGCCAGCAGTTTATTCGGGACAGGGGGCGGCCAGCCCCAGCATTTT.

This clonotype has at least ten counts. Here the CDR3 reads CAWSTLLHAGGYTF. The CDR3 DNA sequence: TGTGCCTGGAGTACCCTACTACATGCGGGTGGCTACACCTTC. The V and J genes are TRBV30 and TRBJ1-2, with D unresolved. This CDR3 has 14 amino acids. The V gene lost 2 bases and the J gene lost 7 bases, with 17 bases spanning the gap. Germline V gene lookup returns CDR1 GTSNPN and CDR2 SVGIG (reference sequence).

This clonotype was found many times. The chain employs TRBV2 and TRBJ2-1, with unresolved D. V lost 4 bases and J lost 6, with 16 bases in between. CDR3 size: 15 residues. Germline-derived CDR1 and CDR2 are SNHLY and FYNNEI. CDR3 loop: CASSGPATLFNEQFF. For the CDR3, the DNA is TGTGCCAGCAGTGGCCCCGCGACCCTTTTCAATGAGCAGTTCTTC.

This clonotype was detected ten times or more. The chain employs TRBV7-2 and TRBJ2-7, with a weak D call TRBD1 (6 bases). CDR1 SGHTA and CDR2 FQGNSA come from the germline V gene. The V gene lost 2 bases and the J gene lost 6 bases, with 20 bases spanning the gap. This CDR3 has 16 amino acids. The CDR3, as DNA: TGTGCCAGCAGCTTAAGTCGGGACAAAGGACGCTTCGAGCAGTACTTC. Encoded protein: CASSLSRDKGRFEQYF.

This clonotype was found many times. V usage is TRBV27 and J usage is TRBJ2-7; 9 nucleotides line up with TRBD2. The CDR3 runs to 15 residues. CDR1 and CDR2 from the germline V gene are MNHEY and SMNVEV (reference sequence). After removal of 5 bases from V and 5 bases from J, the junction contained 10 bases not matched to a gene. The CDR3 sequence is CASSQAIAGVHEQYF. CDR3 DNA: TGTGCCAGCAGTCAGGCCATAGCGGGAGTCCACGAGCAGTACTTC.